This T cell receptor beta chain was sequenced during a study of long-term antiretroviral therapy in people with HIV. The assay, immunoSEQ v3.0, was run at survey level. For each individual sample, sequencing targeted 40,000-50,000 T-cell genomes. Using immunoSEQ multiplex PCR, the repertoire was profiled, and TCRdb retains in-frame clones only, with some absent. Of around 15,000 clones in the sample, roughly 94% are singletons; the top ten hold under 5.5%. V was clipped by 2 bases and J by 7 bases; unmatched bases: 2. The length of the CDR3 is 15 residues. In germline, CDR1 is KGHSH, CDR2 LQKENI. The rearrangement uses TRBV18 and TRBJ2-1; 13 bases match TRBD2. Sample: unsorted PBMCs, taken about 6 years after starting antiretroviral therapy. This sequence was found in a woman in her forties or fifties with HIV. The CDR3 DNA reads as TGTGCCAGCTCACCAGGACTAGCGGGAGCGAATGAGCAGTTCTTC. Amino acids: CASSPGLAGANEQFF.